This note documents a single T cell receptor (beta chain) sequence. Antigen unknown. CDR1 and CDR2 (germline): DFQATT, SNEGSKA (reference sequence). CDR3 size: 15 residues. Germline trimming cut 6 bases from V and 5 bases from J; bases unmatched to any gene: 13. The cDNA had a unique molecular identifier and a template-switch universal primer site. TCRdb reprocessed the 5' RACE reads via MiXCR and lists one record per CDR3 protein. The table has about 730,000 distinct CDR3 sequences, 21% seen once. The data are from a study of identical twins. Study-level results: The study found weaker excess twin sharing in beta out-of-frame sequences.

These data also formed part of another study, on T cells expressing NK-cell markers. This second report adds: The share of CD8+ T cells held by dominant NKG2C+ clonotypes was roughly 1.0-8% in about 6 donors.

The chain uses TRBV20-1 and TRBJ2-7, with 10 bases identical to TRBD2. The specimen was PBMCs. The source is a woman aged 18-29 years in good health. As DNA, the CDR3 is TGCAGTGCCAGGAGAAGGAGCGGGAGGGGGGACGAGCAGTACTTC. Translating gives CSARRRSGRGDEQYF.